This entry concerns a single TCR beta chain. Its antigen is still unknown. This sample is part of a study of cytomegalovirus exposure and HLA in healthy donors. Overall study results and limits: In a later analysis, at a false discovery rate of 0.05, some 17,000 TCR beta sequences were associated with HLA alleles. Available immune exposure information covered CMV serostatus only. Rates of TCR association differed by HLA locus in a later analysis, with DRB1 highest and HLA-C lowest. The study recorded over 150 TCR beta chains that were cytomegalovirus-associated.

PCR used 60 Vbeta primers and 13 Jbeta primers. Sequencing used immunoSEQ multiplex PCR; TCRdb keeps in-frame clones, though not all of them. The top ten clones hold roughly 3.2% of a sample with more than 80,000 clones, 64% of them seen once. CDR3 length equals 16 residues. Germline V gene lookup returns CDR1 SNHLY and CDR2 FYNNEI. Unmatched junction bases numbered 13, after V lost 8 bases and J lost 2 bases. The chain employs TRBV2 and TRBJ2-3; the match to TRBD1 covers 7 bases. The sample comprised PBMCs. This sequence originates from a man aged 55 to 69 in good health and CMV-seronegative. CDR3 nucleotide sequence: TGTGCCAGCTACCTGTTCCACAGGGGAACCACAGATACGCAGTATTTT. It codes for CASYLFHRGTTDTQYF. The entire variable domain, with the rest obtained from reference TRBV2 and TRBJ2-3, is as follows: EPEVTQTPSHQVTQMGQEVILRCVPISNHLYFYWYRQILGQKVEFLVSFYNNEISEKSEIFDDQFSVERPDGSNFTLKIRSTKLEDSAMYFCASYLFHRGTTDTQYFGPGTRLTVL.